Listed below are T cell receptor beta chains from one sample, sequenced in a study of T cell changes during pregnancy in multiple sclerosis. Some clones are missing from TCRdb's copy, which holds only in-frame ones; the method was immunoSEQ multiplex PCR. The table lists about 110,000 clones, just under 95% of them singletons. The sequencing used peripheral blood, collected after pregnancy. The receptors were gathered from a female donor with multiple sclerosis, enrolled in a pregnancy study. The CDR3 runs from the conserved cysteine through the conserved F or W.

TRBV6-1	TRBJ1-1	CATHRGQGASTEAFF
TRBV5-1	TRBJ1-4	CASSLVQGSDEKLFF
TRBV29-1	TRBJ1-1	CSAGSTGRTEAFF
TRBV6-1	TRBJ2-7	CASSAIRGVGYEQYF
TRBV27	TRBJ2-3	CASSSGLGTTDTQYF
TRBV30	TRBJ2-5	CAWSPGGNQETQYF
TRBV5-1	TRBJ1-1	CASSFSGDTEAFF
TRBV2	TRBJ1-3	CASGEMGVGNTIYF
TRBV2	TRBJ1-4	CASSRGRDATNEKLFF
TRBV2	TRBJ1-1	CASRATTGMHTEAFF
TRBV6-5	TRBJ1-2	CASSYERQGISYGYTF
TRBV6-5	TRBJ2-7	CASSGYRGQQYF